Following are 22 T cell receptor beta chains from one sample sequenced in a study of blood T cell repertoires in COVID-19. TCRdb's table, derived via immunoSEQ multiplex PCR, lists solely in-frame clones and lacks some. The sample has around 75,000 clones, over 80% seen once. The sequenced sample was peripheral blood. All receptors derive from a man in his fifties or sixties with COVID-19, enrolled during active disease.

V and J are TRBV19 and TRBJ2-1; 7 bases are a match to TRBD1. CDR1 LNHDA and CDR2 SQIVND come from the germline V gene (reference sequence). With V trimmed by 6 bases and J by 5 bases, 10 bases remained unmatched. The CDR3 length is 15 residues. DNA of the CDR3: TGTGCCAGTAGAGGGGGCCAGATCCACAACAATGAGCAGTTCTTC. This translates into CASRGGQIHNNEQFF. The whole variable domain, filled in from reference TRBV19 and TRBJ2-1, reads DGGITQSPKYLFRKEGQNVTLSCEQNLNHDAMYWYRQDPGQGLRLIYYSQIVNDFQKGDIAEGYSVSREKKESFPLTVTSAQKNPTAFYLCASRGGQIHNNEQFFGPGTRLTVL.

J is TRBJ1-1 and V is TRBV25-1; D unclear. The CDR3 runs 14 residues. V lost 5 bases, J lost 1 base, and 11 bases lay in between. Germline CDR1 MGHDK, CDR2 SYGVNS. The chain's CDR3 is CASSTLGPNTEAFF. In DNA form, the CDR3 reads TGTGCCAGCAGTACCTTGGGCCCGAACACTGAAGCTTTCTTT.

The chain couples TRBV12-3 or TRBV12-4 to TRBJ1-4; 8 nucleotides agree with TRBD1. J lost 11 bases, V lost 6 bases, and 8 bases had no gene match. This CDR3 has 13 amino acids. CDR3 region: CASSPGQAYKLFF. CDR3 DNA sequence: TGTGCCAGCAGCCCGGGACAGGCCTACAAACTGTTTTTT.

CDR3 DNA: TGTGCCAGCAAAAATCCCGGGCTAGCGGAGTTCTTC. This sequence encodes CASKNPGLAEFF. The V call is TRBV7-2, the J call TRBJ2-1, with TRBD2 matching over 7 bases. With 7 bases clipped from V and 14 bases from J, the junction kept 11 bases outside the gene matches. Per germline, CDR1 SGHTA and CDR2 FQGNSA. The CDR3 totals 12 residues.

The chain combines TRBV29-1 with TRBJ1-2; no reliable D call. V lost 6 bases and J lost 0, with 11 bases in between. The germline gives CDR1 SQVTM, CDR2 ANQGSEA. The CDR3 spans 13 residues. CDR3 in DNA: TGCAGCGTCGACGGAGTTCCTAACTATGGCTACACCTTC. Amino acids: CSVDGVPNYGYTF.

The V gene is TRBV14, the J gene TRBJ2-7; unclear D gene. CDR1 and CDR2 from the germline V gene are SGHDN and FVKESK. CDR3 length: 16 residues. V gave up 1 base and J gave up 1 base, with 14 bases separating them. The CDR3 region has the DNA TGTGCCAGCAGCCAAGCCGCAGGCCGCAAGTCCTACGAGCAGTACTTC. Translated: CASSQAAGRKSYEQYF.

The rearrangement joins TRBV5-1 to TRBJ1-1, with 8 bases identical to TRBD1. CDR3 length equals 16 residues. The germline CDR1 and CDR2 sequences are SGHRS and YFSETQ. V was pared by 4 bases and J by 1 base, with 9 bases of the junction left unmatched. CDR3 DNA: TGCGCCAGCAGCAGGACAGGGATCGGGACGAACACTGAAGCTTTCTTT. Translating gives CASSRTGIGTNTEAFF.

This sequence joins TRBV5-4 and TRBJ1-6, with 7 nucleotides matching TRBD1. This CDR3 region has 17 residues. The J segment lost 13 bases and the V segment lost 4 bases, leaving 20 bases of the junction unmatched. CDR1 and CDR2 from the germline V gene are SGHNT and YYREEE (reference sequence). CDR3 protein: CASSRAGRGDSKRPLHF. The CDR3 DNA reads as TGTGCCAGCAGCCGCGCCGGGAGGGGGGACAGCAAGCGGCCCCTCCACTTT.

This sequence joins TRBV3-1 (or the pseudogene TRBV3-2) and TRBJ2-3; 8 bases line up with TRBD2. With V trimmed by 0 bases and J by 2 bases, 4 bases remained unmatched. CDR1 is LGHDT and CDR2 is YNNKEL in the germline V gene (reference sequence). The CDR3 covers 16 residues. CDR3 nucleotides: TGTGCCAGCAGCCAAGAAACAGCGGGGGCCACAGATACGCAGTATTTT. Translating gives CASSQETAGATDTQYF.

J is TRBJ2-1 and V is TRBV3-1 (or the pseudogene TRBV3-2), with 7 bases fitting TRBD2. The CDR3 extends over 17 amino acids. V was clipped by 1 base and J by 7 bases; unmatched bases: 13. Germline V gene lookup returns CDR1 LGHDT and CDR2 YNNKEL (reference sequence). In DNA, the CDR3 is TGTGCCAGCAGCCAAGGACTAGCCGGAGTGGGGCTTAATGAGCAGTTCTTC. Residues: CASSQGLAGVGLNEQFF.

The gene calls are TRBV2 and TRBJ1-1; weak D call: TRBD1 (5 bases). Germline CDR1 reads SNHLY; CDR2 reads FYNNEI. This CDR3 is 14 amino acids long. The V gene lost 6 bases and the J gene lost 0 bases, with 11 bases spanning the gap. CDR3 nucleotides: TGTGCCAGCAGGCAGGGCGTTATGAACACTGAAGCTTTCTTT. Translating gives CASRQGVMNTEAFF.

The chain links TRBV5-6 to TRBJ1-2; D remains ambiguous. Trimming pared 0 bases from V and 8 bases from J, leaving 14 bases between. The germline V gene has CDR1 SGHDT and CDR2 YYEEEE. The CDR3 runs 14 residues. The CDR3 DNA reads TGTGCCAGCAGCTTGGCTGGCAGCCGGGAGGGCTACACCTTC. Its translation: CASSLAGSREGYTF.

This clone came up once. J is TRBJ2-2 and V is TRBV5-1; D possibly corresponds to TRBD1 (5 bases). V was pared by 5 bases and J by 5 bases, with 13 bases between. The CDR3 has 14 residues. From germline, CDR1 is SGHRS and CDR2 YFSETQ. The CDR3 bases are TGCGCCAGCAGTAAGGGGCGGAAGACCGGGGAGCTGTTTTTT. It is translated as CASSKGRKTGELFF.

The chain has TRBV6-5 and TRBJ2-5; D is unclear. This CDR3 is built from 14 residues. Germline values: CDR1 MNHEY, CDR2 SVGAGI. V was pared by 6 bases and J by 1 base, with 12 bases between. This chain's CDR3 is CASSVARGQETQYF. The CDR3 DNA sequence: TGTGCCAGCAGCGTCGCCCGCGGCCAAGAGACCCAGTACTTC.

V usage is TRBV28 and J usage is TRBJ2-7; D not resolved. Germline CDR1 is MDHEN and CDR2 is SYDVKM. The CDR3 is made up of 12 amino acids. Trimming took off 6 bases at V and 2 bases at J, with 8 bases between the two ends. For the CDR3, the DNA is TGTGCCAGCAGCCTAACCCCCTACGAGCAGTACTTC. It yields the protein CASSLTPYEQYF. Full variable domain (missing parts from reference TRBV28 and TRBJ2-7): DVKVTQSSRYLVKRTGEKVFLECVQDMDHENMFWYRQDPGLGLRLIYFSYDVKMKEKGDIPEGYSVSREKKERFSLILESASTNQTSMYLCASSLTPYEQYFGPGTRLTVT.

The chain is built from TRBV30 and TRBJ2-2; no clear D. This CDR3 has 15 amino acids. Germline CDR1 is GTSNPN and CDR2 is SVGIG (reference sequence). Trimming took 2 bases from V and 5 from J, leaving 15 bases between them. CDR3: CAWSTRVDGTGELFF. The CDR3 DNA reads TGTGCCTGGAGTACCCGGGTTGACGGGACCGGGGAGCTGTTTTTT.

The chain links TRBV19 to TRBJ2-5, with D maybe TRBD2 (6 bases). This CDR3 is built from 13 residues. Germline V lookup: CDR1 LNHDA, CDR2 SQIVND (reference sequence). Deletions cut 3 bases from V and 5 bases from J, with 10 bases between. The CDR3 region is CASSIREWETQYF. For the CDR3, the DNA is TGTGCCAGTAGTATTCGGGAGTGGGAGACCCAGTACTTC.

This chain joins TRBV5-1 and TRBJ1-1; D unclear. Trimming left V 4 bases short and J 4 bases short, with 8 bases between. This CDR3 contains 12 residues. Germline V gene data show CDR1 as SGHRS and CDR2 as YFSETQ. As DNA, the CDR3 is TGCGCCAGCAGCGGGCTTTCCACTGAAGCTTTCTTT. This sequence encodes CASSGLSTEAFF.

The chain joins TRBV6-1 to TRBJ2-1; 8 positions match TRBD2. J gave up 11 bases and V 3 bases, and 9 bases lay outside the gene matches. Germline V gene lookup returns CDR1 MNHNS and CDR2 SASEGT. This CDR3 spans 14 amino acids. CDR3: CASSDAGTSLKQFF. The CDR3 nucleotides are TGTGCCAGCAGTGATGCGGGGACTAGTCTGAAGCAGTTCTTC.

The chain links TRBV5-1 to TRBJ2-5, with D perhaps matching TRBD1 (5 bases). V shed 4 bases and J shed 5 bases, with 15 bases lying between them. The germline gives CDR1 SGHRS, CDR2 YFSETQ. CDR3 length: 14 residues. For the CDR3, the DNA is TGCGCCAGCAGCCAGTTAGGGGTTAGGGAGACCCAGTACTTC. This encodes CASSQLGVRETQYF.

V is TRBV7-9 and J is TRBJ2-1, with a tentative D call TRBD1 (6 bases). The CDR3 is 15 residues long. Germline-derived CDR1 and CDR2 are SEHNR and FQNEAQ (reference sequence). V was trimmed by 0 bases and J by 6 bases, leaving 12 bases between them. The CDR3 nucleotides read TGTGCCAGCAGCTTAGCGTTTTCCAGGGGCAATGAGCAGTTCTTC. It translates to CASSLAFSRGNEQFF.

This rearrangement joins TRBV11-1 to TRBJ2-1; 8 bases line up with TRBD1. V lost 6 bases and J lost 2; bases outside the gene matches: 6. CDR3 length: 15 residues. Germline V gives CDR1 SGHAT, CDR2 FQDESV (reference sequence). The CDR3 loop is CASREQGGTYNEQFF. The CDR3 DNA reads TGTGCCAGCAGGGAACAGGGGGGAACCTACAATGAGCAGTTCTTC.